This TCR beta chain derives from a study of T-cell reconstitution after alpha-beta-depleted transplantation in children. TCRbeta library preparation incorporated unique molecular identifiers. TCRdb reanalysed the PCR reads using MiXCR and keeps one entry per CDR3 protein. The table records around 700,000 distinct CDR3 sequences, less than 15% of them present only once. Study-wide results and caveats: Newly produced T cells mostly accounted for T-cell counts and diversity one year post-transplant.

This clonotype was found many times. Antigen: not known. Germline V gene sequence: CDR1 SGHVS, CDR2 FNYEAQ. The length of the CDR3 is 13 residues. V shed 1 base and J shed 5 bases, with 9 bases lying between them. Sequenced material: PBMCs, taken before TCRalphabeta/CD19-depleted stem cell transplant. This rearrangement joins TRBV7-6 to TRBJ2-7; D remains unclear. The receptor was isolated from a girl aged 2-10 years with congenital amegakaryocytic thrombocytopenia, due to receive a stem cell transplant. In DNA form, the CDR3 reads TGTGCCAGCAGCTTAGGCACAGCAAACGAGCAGTACTTC. Translated, it gives CASSLGTANEQYF.